The 3 T cell receptor beta chains presented below share a single source sample, sequenced in a study of beta chain features in type 1 diabetes. Investigators reverse transcribed all isolated RNA, so they sequenced expressed TCRB transcripts. The data were produced by immunoSEQ multiplex PCR, yet TCRdb's version contains in-frame clones alone and is incomplete. Among around 450,000 clones listed, more than 9.5% were seen once. The sequencing input was naive CD4+ T cells from blood. All receptors derive from a woman aged 18-30 years in good health.

In this sample, this clone turned up a few times. The V call is TRBV10-3, the J call TRBJ2-6, with D possibly TRBD2 on 6 matching bases. V lost 2 bases, J lost 17 bases, and 13 bases lay in between. Germline V gives CDR1 ENHRY, CDR2 SYGVKD. This CDR3 has 12 amino acids. The CDR3 region has the DNA TGTGCCATCAGTGAGCCCCCCGGGGGAATGACTTTC. This gives the protein CAISEPPGGMTF.

The V call is TRBV9, the J call TRBJ1-2, with D maybe TRBD1 (6 bases). The ends were cut back, 0 bases at V and 6 bases at J, with 9 bases in the middle. The germline gives CDR1 SGDLS, CDR2 YYNGEE. This CDR3 is built from 13 residues. The CDR3 region has the DNA TGTGCCAGCAGCGTAGACAGGGAAGATGGCTACACCTTC. It codes for CASSVDREDGYTF. The variable domain in full, with the rest retrieved from reference TRBV9 and TRBJ1-2, is DSGVTQTPKHLITATGQRVTLRCSPRSGDLSVYWYQQSLDQGLQFLIQYYNGEERAKGNILERFSAQQFPDLHSELNLSSLELGDSALYFCASSVDREDGYTFGSGTRLTVV.

The rearrangement links TRBV9 to TRBJ2-7; D is unresolved. Per germline, CDR1 SGDLS and CDR2 YYNGEE. The CDR3 is 14 residues long. With 4 bases removed from V and 0 bases from J, the gap between germline ends came to 11 bases. The CDR3 nucleotides read TGTGCCAGCAGCCCTTTGGGCAGCTCCTACGAGCAGTACTTC. It yields the protein CASSPLGSSYEQYF.